Below, 32 T cell receptor beta chains from the same sample are listed, as sequenced in a study of T cell responses to AZD1222 COVID-19 vaccine. Measured with immunoSEQ multiplex PCR; TCRdb has only the in-frame clones, and not every one. Of approximately 180,000 clones listed, around 90% are singletons. The starting material was peripheral blood, obtained 28 days after the second dose of the MenACWY control vaccine. The source is an adult who received the MenACWY meningococcal vaccine as a control.

The chain has TRBV10-1 and TRBJ2-2, with unresolved D. The CDR3 is made up of 16 amino acids. Trimming cost V 2 bases and J 0 bases, with 10 bases left between them. From germline, CDR1 is WNHNN and CDR2 SYGVQD (reference sequence). Written as DNA, the CDR3 is TGCGCCAGCAGTGAGCTGGCGTTCGCGAACACCGGGGAGCTGTTTTTT. It is translated as CASSELAFANTGELFF.

This sequence joins TRBV19 and TRBJ2-7, with unresolved D. V lost 5 bases to trimming and J lost 0 bases, with 11 bases between them. The CDR3 extends over 14 amino acids. CDR1 is LNHDA and CDR2 is SQIVND in the germline V gene (reference sequence). CDR3 sequence (DNA): TGTGCCAGTAGTGATCTACGGTCCTCCTACGAGCAGTACTTC. This translates into CASSDLRSSYEQYF.

The chain combines TRBV7-3 with TRBJ2-6; no definite D call. Germline V CDR1 and CDR2: SGHTA, FQGTGA. The CDR3 covers 15 residues. Trimming shortened V by 1 base and J by 4 bases, and 8 bases separated the two germline ends. The CDR3 sequence is CASSLRGSGANVLTF. In DNA, the CDR3 is TGTGCCAGCAGCTTAAGAGGATCCGGGGCCAACGTCCTGACTTTC.

J is TRBJ2-7 and V is TRBV6-4; possibly TRBD2 for D (5 bases). V shed 7 bases and J shed 6 bases, with 16 bases lying between them. Germline lookup yields CDR1 MRHNA and CDR2 SNTAGT. This CDR3 has 13 residues. The DNA for the CDR3 is TGTGCCAGCAATCCGGTCGGTGGAGGCGAGCAGTACTTC. Protein product: CASNPVGGGEQYF.

The chain uses TRBV28 and TRBJ2-7; TRBD2 is a possible D gene (6 bases). Germline CDR1 MDHEN, CDR2 SYDVKM. The CDR3 spans 16 residues. V dropped 6 bases and J dropped 6 bases, with 24 bases sitting between them. The CDR3 loop is CASSSLTSKMNREQYF. As DNA, the CDR3 is TGTGCCAGCAGCTCACTGACTAGTAAAATGAATCGCGAGCAGTACTTC.

This sequence joins TRBV9 and TRBJ1-1; a weak D match, TRBD1 (6 bases). Germline values: CDR1 SGDLS, CDR2 YYNGEE. The ends were cut back, 5 bases at V and 1 base at J, with 12 bases in the middle. The CDR3 is 14 amino acids. As DNA, the CDR3 is TGTGCCAGCAGTAAAACAGGGTCGAACACTGAAGCTTTCTTT. This sequence encodes CASSKTGSNTEAFF.

The chain carries TRBV4-3 and TRBJ2-1, with TRBD2 as a possible D gene (5 bases). The length of the CDR3 is 15 residues. Germline V lookup: CDR1 LGHNA, CDR2 YSLEER. V shed 1 base and J shed 3 bases, with 10 bases lying between them. The CDR3 protein is CASSQGARGYNEQFF. The DNA of the CDR3 is TGCGCCAGCAGCCAAGGGGCACGGGGCTACAATGAGCAGTTCTTC.

The V call is TRBV2, the J call TRBJ1-5; tentatively, D is TRBD1 (6 bases). Trimming removed 5 bases at V and 1 base at J, with 15 bases between. Germline CDR1 is SNHLY and CDR2 is FYNNEI. The CDR3 covers 16 residues. In nucleotides, the CDR3 is TGTGCCAGCAGTCCCGTGACAGGTGGAAGCAATCAGCCCCAGCATTTT. It encodes CASSPVTGGSNQPQHF. The complete variable domain, with remaining parts taken from reference TRBV2 and TRBJ1-5, reads EPEVTQTPSHQVTQMGQEVILRCVPISNHLYFYWYRQILGQKVEFLVSFYNNEISEKSEIFDDQFSVERPDGSNFTLKIRSTKLEDSAMYFCASSPVTGGSNQPQHFGDGTRLSIL.

A remark on this clone: Other DNA sequences in this sample translate to the same CDR3. V and J are TRBV19 and TRBJ1-5; D is ambiguous. Germline assignment: CDR1 LNHDA and CDR2 SQIVND (reference sequence). V lost 3 bases and J 6 bases, leaving 6 bases between the germline ends. This CDR3 has 12 residues. CDR3 sequence reads: CASSIGGQPQHF. The DNA of the CDR3 is TGTGCCAGTAGTATTGGTGGTCAGCCCCAGCATTTT.

V is TRBV11-2 and J is TRBJ2-5; D uncertain. CDR1 SGHAT and CDR2 FQNNGV come from the germline V gene. This CDR3 contains 13 residues. V lost 5 bases and J 1 base, leaving 8 bases between the germline ends. The CDR3 DNA reads as TGTGCCAGCAGCCGGACGGTCCAAGAGACCCAGTACTTC. This gives the protein CASSRTVQETQYF.

This clone was seen only once. The chain uses TRBV28 and TRBJ1-4; D is perhaps TRBD1 (5 bases). V was clipped by 5 bases and J by 5 bases, with 9 bases between them. Per germline, CDR1 MDHEN and CDR2 SYDVKM. The length of the CDR3 is 13 residues. CDR3 in DNA: TGTGCCAGCAGTAAGCAGGGAAATGAAAAACTGTTTTTT. Translation: CASSKQGNEKLFF. Drawing the rest from reference TRBV28 and TRBJ1-4, the complete variable domain is DVKVTQSSRYLVKRTGEKVFLECVQDMDHENMFWYRQDPGLGLRLIYFSYDVKMKEKGDIPEGYSVSREKKERFSLILESASTNQTSMYLCASSKQGNEKLFFGSGTQLSVL.

This clone was found once. The chain combines TRBV24-1 with TRBJ2-1; D is possibly TRBD1 or TRBD2 (6 bases each). Per germline, CDR1 KGHDR and CDR2 SFDVKD. V lost 3 bases to trimming and J lost 2 bases, with 16 bases between them. The CDR3 consists of 17 residues. The CDR3 DNA is TGTGCCACCAGTGATCGTCTGAGGGGGGAGCCCTACAATGAGCAGTTCTTC. This encodes CATSDRLRGEPYNEQFF.

The chain has TRBV5-1 and TRBJ1-5; D is perhaps TRBD1 (5 bases). The V gene's germline CDR1 is SGHRS and CDR2 YFSETQ. This CDR3 has 14 residues. Trimming removed 2 bases from V and 4 bases from J, with 10 bases in between. The CDR3 region has the DNA TGCGCCAGCAGCTTCGGCCCAGGGAATCAGCCCCAGCATTTT. Encoded protein: CASSFGPGNQPQHF. The whole variable domain, remainder taken from reference TRBV5-1 and TRBJ1-5, is KAGVTQTPRYLIKTRGQQVTLSCSPISGHRSVSWYQQTPGQGLQFLFEYFSETQRNKGNFPGRFSGRQFSNSRSEMNVSTLELGDSALYLCASSFGPGNQPQHFGDGTRLSIL.

The rearrangement joins TRBV3-1 (or the pseudogene TRBV3-2) to TRBJ2-1; a possible D gene is TRBD2 (7 bases). This CDR3 spans 14 amino acids. Germline loops: CDR1 LGHDT, CDR2 YNNKEL (reference sequence). V was clipped by 1 base and J by 9 bases, with 13 bases between them. CDR3 nucleotides: TGTGCCAGCAGCCAAGTCGGGGGGCCAACTGAGCAGTTCTTC. Its protein is CASSQVGGPTEQFF.

Concerning this clone: The junction departs from germline at one end; a sequencing error may be responsible. J is TRBJ2-7 and V is TRBV28; weak D call: TRBD1 (6 bases). Germline assignment: CDR1 MDHEN and CDR2 SYDVKM. This CDR3 spans 12 amino acids. CDR3 DNA: TGTGCCAGCAGTTTAATGTCATGGGACAAGGACTTC. Protein sequence: CASSLMSWDKDF.

V and J are TRBV23-1 and TRBJ2-7; tentatively, D is TRBD2 (6 bases). TRBV23-1 is annotated as an ORF whose role is uncertain. Trimming shortened V by 7 bases and J by 5 bases, and 30 bases separated the two germline ends. This CDR3 spans 18 amino acids. The CDR3 protein is CASTPRGGSGSWVDEQYF. In DNA form, the CDR3 reads TGCGCCAGCACCCCTCGGGGAGGATCCGGAAGCTGGGTGGACGAGCAGTACTTC.

This clone was seen just once. The chain uses TRBV2 and TRBJ2-7, with 9 bases identical to TRBD1. Germline CDR1 is SNHLY and CDR2 is FYNNEI. The CDR3 is 17 amino acids. V trimming: 6 bases; J trimming: 0 bases; junction bases outside the gene matches: 12. CDR3 in amino acids: CASRYGQGPQSSYEQYF. The CDR3 region has the DNA TGTGCCAGCAGATACGGACAGGGGCCTCAGAGCTCCTACGAGCAGTACTTC.

This chain uses TRBV4-3 with TRBJ1-1; no clear D gene. Germline CDR1 is LGHNA and CDR2 is YSLEER. The CDR3 runs 13 residues. V lost 3 bases to trimming and J lost 2 bases, with 7 bases between them. For the CDR3, the DNA is TGCGCCAGCAGCCAGCAGAGAAACACTGAAGCTTTCTTT. Amino acids: CASSQQRNTEAFF.

The chain uses TRBV4-3 and TRBJ2-5; no firm D call. V lost 1 base, J lost 5 bases, and 8 bases lay in between. This CDR3 region has 13 residues. The V gene's germline CDR1 is LGHNA and CDR2 YSLEER. The CDR3 spells CASSQASDETQYF. CDR3 nucleotides: TGCGCCAGCAGCCAAGCATCAGATGAGACCCAGTACTTC.

About this clone: An end of the junction differs from the germline gene, which may be a read error. The chain recombines TRBV6-5 with TRBJ2-7; perhaps TRBD1 as D (6 bases). This CDR3 region has 15 residues. CDR1 is MNHEY, CDR2 SVGAGI, per germline. CDR3: CASGQLGLGSHEQYF. The CDR3 region has the DNA TGTGCCAGCGGACAGTTGGGGCTGGGCTCCCACGAGCAGTACTTC.

V and J are TRBV3-1 (or the pseudogene TRBV3-2) and TRBJ2-1; D possibly uses TRBD1 or TRBD2 (5 bases each). The CDR3 contains 16 residues. Germline V gene data show CDR1 as LGHDT and CDR2 as YNNKEL (reference sequence). The V and J ends lost 2 bases and 8 bases respectively, with 19 bases between them. In DNA, the CDR3 is TGTGCCAGCAGCCAACTTACCGGGACCCCGAGCGATGAGCAGTTCTTC. Its translation is CASSQLTGTPSDEQFF.

V and J are TRBV10-2 and TRBJ2-1, with D perhaps TRBD1 (7 bases). Germline assignment: CDR1 WSHSY and CDR2 SAAADI. V dropped 6 bases and J dropped 5 bases, with 17 bases sitting between them. The CDR3 covers 15 residues. The CDR3 region is CASRPQGDWDNEQFF. CDR3 DNA: TGCGCCAGCAGGCCTCAGGGGGACTGGGACAATGAGCAGTTCTTC.

The chain employs TRBV11-3 and TRBJ2-1; TRBD2 might be the D (5 bases). Germline CDR1 SGHNT, CDR2 YENEEA. Trimming removed 0 bases from V and 8 bases from J, with 14 bases in between. This CDR3 is 15 amino acids long. The CDR3 reads CASSLDLARGDEQFF. The CDR3, as DNA: TGTGCCAGCAGCTTAGATCTAGCTAGAGGTGATGAGCAGTTCTTC.

The sample holds a few counts of this clone. The V gene is TRBV30, the J gene TRBJ1-2, with TRBD1 identical over 7 bases. Per the germline V gene, CDR1 is GTSNPN and CDR2 is SVGIG (reference sequence). CDR3 length: 13 residues. V was clipped by 4 bases and J by 5 bases; unmatched bases: 7. This CDR3 reads CAWTGGKGYGYTF. In nucleotides, the CDR3 is TGTGCCTGGACAGGGGGGAAGGGGTATGGCTACACCTTC.

The V and J genes are TRBV7-2 and TRBJ2-7; 9 positions agree with TRBD2. J lost 2 bases, V lost 5 bases, and 7 bases had no gene match. Per the germline V gene, CDR1 is SGHTA and CDR2 is FQGNSA. This CDR3 comprises 15 residues. CDR3 sequence: CASSLGAGGPYEQYF. The CDR3 DNA sequence: TGTGCCAGCAGCCTGGGGGCGGGAGGGCCCTACGAGCAGTACTTC.

CDR3 region: CASSYAGARRETQYF. CDR3 in DNA: TGTGCCAGCAGTTACGCAGGGGCCCGCAGAGAGACCCAGTACTTC. The rearrangement links TRBV6-2 or TRBV6-3 to TRBJ2-5; possibly TRBD1 for D (6 bases). Trimming shortened V by 2 bases and J by 4 bases, and 14 bases separated the two germline ends. Germline V gene data show CDR1 as MNHEY and CDR2 as SVGEGT. The CDR3 runs to 15 residues.

J is TRBJ2-2 and V is TRBV11-3, with D possibly TRBD1 on 6 matching bases. This CDR3 has 17 residues. From germline, CDR1 is SGHNT and CDR2 YENEEA. The ends were cut back, 4 bases at V and 1 base at J, with 16 bases in the middle. The CDR3 here is CASSYGGGGGNTGELFF. The CDR3 nucleotides read TGTGCCAGCAGCTATGGGGGCGGAGGCGGGAACACCGGGGAGCTGTTTTTT.

The chain has TRBV6-2 or TRBV6-3 and TRBJ2-1; 13 nucleotides line up with TRBD2. Germline-derived CDR1 and CDR2 are MNHEY and SVGEGT. Trimming removed 2 bases from V and 12 bases from J; junction bases left unmatched: 7. The CDR3 totals 15 residues. Here the CDR3 reads CASSYAGLAGSRQFF. As DNA, the CDR3 is TGTGCCAGCAGTTACGCGGGACTAGCGGGAAGTAGGCAGTTCTTC.

V and J are TRBV7-2 and TRBJ1-5; D is unresolved. CDR3 length: 13 residues. V shed 5 bases and J shed 5 bases, with 10 bases lying between them. CDR1 and CDR2 from the germline V gene are SGHTA and FQGNSA. The CDR3 protein is CASSQFVDQPQHF. In nucleotides, the CDR3 is TGTGCCAGCAGCCAATTTGTGGATCAGCCCCAGCATTTT.

V gene TRBV12-5 combines with J gene TRBJ1-1; 12 positions match TRBD1. The V gene's germline CDR1 is LGHNT and CDR2 FRNRAP. This CDR3 has 12 amino acids. V gave up 6 bases and J gave up 10 bases; unmatched junction bases: 3. As DNA, the CDR3 is TGTGCTAGTGGGCGGGACAGGGGGCGAGCTTTCTTT. It codes for CASGRDRGRAFF.

This chain connects TRBV6-4 to TRBJ2-7; tentative D call: TRBD2 (6 bases). This CDR3 has 15 residues. V was cut by 6 bases and J by 5 bases, with 20 bases left in between. The germline V gene encodes CDR1 MRHNA and CDR2 SNTAGT. CDR3 sequence: CASSLRPAGPDEQYF. DNA of the CDR3: TGTGCCAGCAGCCTCAGACCGGCGGGACCCGACGAGCAGTACTTC.

The CDR3 sequence is CASSLSAPGGYGYTF. The CDR3 DNA reads TGTGCCAGCAGTTTATCGGCTCCGGGAGGCTATGGCTACACCTTC. This chain joins TRBV27 and TRBJ1-2; D is uncertain. The CDR3 extends over 15 amino acids. The ends were cut back, 0 bases at V and 4 bases at J, with 12 bases in the middle. CDR1 MNHEY and CDR2 SMNVEV come from the germline V gene (reference sequence).